The 19 T cell receptor beta chains listed next were all sequenced from one sample in a study of Tregs in tolerant kidney transplant recipients. Some clones are missing from TCRdb's copy, which holds only in-frame ones; the method was immunoSEQ multiplex PCR. The repertoire consists of fewer than 100,000 clones, with approximately 90% occurring once and the leading ten covering approximately 0.35%. Material: Tregs from blood, obtained before the transplant. Every receptor here comes from a human donor who received a combined kidney and bone marrow transplant.

V usage is TRBV5-4 and J usage is TRBJ2-1; perhaps TRBD2 as D (6 bases). The ends were cut back, 0 bases at V and 2 bases at J, with 12 bases in the middle. The CDR3 has 16 residues. Germline-derived CDR1 and CDR2 are SGHNT and YYREEE (reference sequence). This CDR3 reads CASSLGGRITYNEQFF. CDR3 nucleotide sequence: TGTGCCAGCAGCTTGGGTGGGAGGATCACCTACAATGAGCAGTTCTTC.

The chain uses TRBV5-1 and TRBJ2-7; D gene uncertain. The CDR3 consists of 12 residues. CDR1 and CDR2 (germline): SGHRS, YFSETQ. Trimming took 4 bases from V and 2 from J, leaving 7 bases between them. The CDR3 region has the DNA TGCGCCAGCAGCGCAACTACCTACGAGCAGTACTTC. Residues: CASSATTYEQYF.

The rearrangement uses TRBV30 and TRBJ2-3, with 12 bases matching TRBD1. The V gene's germline CDR1 is GTSNPN and CDR2 SVGIG (reference sequence). V gave up 0 bases and J gave up 7 bases; unmatched junction bases: 8. This CDR3 is built from 16 residues. CDR3 nucleotide sequence: TGTGCCTGGAGTGTTTGGGGACAGGGGGCGACGCATACGCAGTATTTT. This sequence encodes CAWSVWGQGATHTQYF.

This clone was counted a single time. The V and J genes are TRBV27 and TRBJ2-7; D is uncertain. V dropped 4 bases and J dropped 1 base, with 14 bases sitting between them. Germline loops: CDR1 MNHEY, CDR2 SMNVEV (reference sequence). CDR3 length: 15 amino acids. The DNA for the CDR3 is TGTGCCAGCAGTTCTTTAGGGAAAACTTCCTACGAGCAGTACTTC. This translates into CASSSLGKTSYEQYF.

For the CDR3, the DNA is TGTGCCAGCCGCCTCGGGACAGGGCTCACAGATACGCAGTATTTT. Protein: CASRLGTGLTDTQYF. This rearrangement joins TRBV7-2 to TRBJ2-3; 9 bases line up with TRBD1. Trimming took 8 bases from V and 2 from J; bases not matched to a gene: 8. Germline V CDR1 and CDR2: SGHTA, FQGNSA. This CDR3 spans 15 amino acids.

The V call is TRBV4-2, the J call TRBJ2-6; 11 bases fit TRBD2. Trimming took 0 bases from V and 1 from J; bases not matched to a gene: 5. Germline CDR1 is LGHNA and CDR2 is YNFKEQ. The CDR3 consists of 19 residues. In DNA form, the CDR3 reads TGTGCCAGCAGCCAAGATCCGGTAGCGGGAGGGTCTGGGGCCAACGTCCTGACTTTC. This gives the protein CASSQDPVAGGSGANVLTF.

V usage is TRBV5-1 and J usage is TRBJ1-2, with 8 positions matching TRBD1. Unmatched junction bases numbered 8, after V lost 1 base and J lost 6 bases. This CDR3 region has 15 residues. Germline V gives CDR1 SGHRS, CDR2 YFSETQ. In nucleotides, the CDR3 is TGCGCCAGCAGCTTGTCTCAGGGGGCAGGGGATGGCTACACCTTC. This encodes CASSLSQGAGDGYTF.

This chain connects TRBV9 to TRBJ1-5; 9 positions agree with TRBD1. Germline V gene data show CDR1 as SGDLS and CDR2 as YYNGEE. This CDR3 contains 15 residues. Trimming took 4 bases from V and 2 from J; bases not matched to a gene: 4. The DNA for the CDR3 is TGTGCCAGCAGCCTTACAGGGGGCGGCAATCAGCCCCAGCATTTT. Amino acids: CASSLTGGGNQPQHF.

V gene TRBV19 combines with J gene TRBJ2-7; 8 bases line up with TRBD1. The CDR3 sequence is 14 residues long. CDR1 and CDR2 (germline): LNHDA, SQIVND (reference sequence). Trimming at V came to 3 bases and at J to 4 bases, leaving 5 bases not matched to a gene. As DNA, the CDR3 is TGTGCCAGTAGTATTGCCGACAGGGGATACGAGCAGTACTTC. It translates to CASSIADRGYEQYF.

The chain uses TRBV19 and TRBJ1-5, with 8 bases matching TRBD1. The germline CDR1 and CDR2 sequences are LNHDA and SQIVND (reference sequence). V shed 5 bases and J 5 bases; nucleotides not matched to a gene: 5. CDR3 size: 14 residues. CDR3 protein: CASSATGGHQPQHF. CDR3 DNA sequence: TGTGCCAGTAGTGCCACAGGGGGGCATCAGCCCCAGCATTTT.

The chain combines TRBV5-1 with TRBJ1-4; the D gene is possibly TRBD1 (6 bases). The V gene's germline CDR1 is SGHRS and CDR2 YFSETQ. The CDR3 extends over 14 amino acids. The germline V and J ends were trimmed by 3 bases and 2 bases, with 8 bases remaining between them. CDR3 DNA sequence: TGCGCCAGCAGCTCGGACAGCACTAATGAAAAACTGTTTTTT. This gives the protein CASSSDSTNEKLFF.

The chain combines TRBV6-1 with TRBJ2-4; 7 nucleotides agree with TRBD1. The CDR3 spans 17 residues. V was clipped by 4 bases and J by 0 bases; unmatched bases: 9. Germline V lookup: CDR1 MNHNS, CDR2 SASEGT. CDR3 sequence reads: CASSGYTTGRAKNIQYF. The CDR3 coding sequence is TGTGCCAGCAGTGGATATACGACAGGGAGAGCCAAAAACATTCAGTACTTC.

J is TRBJ2-1 and V is TRBV19, with D possibly matching TRBD2 (5 bases). Germline V lookup: CDR1 LNHDA, CDR2 SQIVND (reference sequence). Trimming took 3 bases from V and 7 from J, leaving 13 bases between them. The CDR3 is made up of 14 amino acids. CDR3 region: CASSIEGRTNEQFF. DNA for the CDR3: TGTGCCAGTAGTATCGAGGGCAGGACGAATGAGCAGTTCTTC.

In its sample, this clone was seen once. The rearrangement links TRBV10-2 to TRBJ1-2, with a tentative D call TRBD1 (5 bases). Germline assignment: CDR1 WSHSY and CDR2 SAAADI. Trimming stripped 7 bases from V and 6 bases from J, with 12 bases between. The CDR3 runs to 12 residues. The CDR3 loop reads CASTQGGDGYTF. The CDR3 bases are TGCGCCAGCACCCAGGGAGGTGATGGCTACACCTTC.

The V call is TRBV20-1, the J call TRBJ2-3; D unresolved. Looked up from germline, CDR1 is DFQATT and CDR2 is SNEGSKA (reference sequence). With 6 bases removed from V and 5 bases from J, the gap between germline ends came to 9 bases. The CDR3 sequence is 11 residues long. The CDR3, as DNA: TGCAGTGCCGTACGCCAAGATACGCAGTATTTT. It encodes CSAVRQDTQYF.

This chain joins TRBV11-2 and TRBJ2-5, with D perhaps given as TRBD1 or TRBD2 (6 bases each). Per the germline V gene, CDR1 is SGHAT and CDR2 is FQNNGV. Deletions cut 4 bases from V and 4 bases from J, with 10 bases between. The CDR3 covers 13 residues. The CDR3 sequence is CASSWGAGETQYF. CDR3 DNA sequence: TGTGCCAGCAGCTGGGGGGCAGGAGAGACCCAGTACTTC.

V and J are TRBV29-1 and TRBJ2-3, with D possibly being TRBD1 (6 bases). CDR3 length: 12 amino acids. Germline assignment: CDR1 SQVTM and CDR2 ANQGSEA. Trimming removed 4 bases at V and 3 bases at J, with 8 bases between. The CDR3 coding sequence is TGCAGCGTTGTGCAGGGGACAGATACGCAGTATTTT. Its translation is CSVVQGTDTQYF.

V and J are TRBV5-5 and TRBJ2-2; weak D call: TRBD2 (5 bases). Germline CDR1 SGHKS, CDR2 YYEKEE (reference sequence). V lost 4 bases and J 3 bases, leaving 7 bases between the germline ends. The length of the CDR3 is 13 residues. CDR3 DNA: TGTGCCAGCAGCCTGCGGGACACCGGGGAGCTGTTTTTT. It yields the protein CASSLRDTGELFF.

The gene calls are TRBV7-9 and TRBJ2-7; D unresolved. Germline lookup yields CDR1 SEHNR and CDR2 FQNEAQ (reference sequence). V gave up 7 bases and J gave up 4 bases, with 20 bases separating them. The CDR3 contains 15 residues. CDR3: CASKIPRSKGYEQYF. The CDR3 nucleotides read TGTGCCAGCAAGATTCCAAGGTCTAAAGGTTACGAGCAGTACTTC.